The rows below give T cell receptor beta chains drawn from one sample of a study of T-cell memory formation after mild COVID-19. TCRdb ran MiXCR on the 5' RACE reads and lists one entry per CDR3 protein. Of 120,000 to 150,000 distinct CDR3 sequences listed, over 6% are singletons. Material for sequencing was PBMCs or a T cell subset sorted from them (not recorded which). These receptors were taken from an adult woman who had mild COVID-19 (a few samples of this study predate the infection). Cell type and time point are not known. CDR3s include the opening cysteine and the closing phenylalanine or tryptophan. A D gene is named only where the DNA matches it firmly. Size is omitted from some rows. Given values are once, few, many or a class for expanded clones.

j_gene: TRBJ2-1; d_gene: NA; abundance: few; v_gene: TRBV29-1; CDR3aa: CSVGGASDSSYNEQFF; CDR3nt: TGCAGCGTCGGGGGAGCGAGCGACAGTTCCTACAATGAGCAGTTCTTC
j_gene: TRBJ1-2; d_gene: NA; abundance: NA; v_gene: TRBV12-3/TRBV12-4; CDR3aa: CASSTGYHGYTF; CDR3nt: TGTGCCAGCTCTACAGGGTATCATGGCTACACCTTC
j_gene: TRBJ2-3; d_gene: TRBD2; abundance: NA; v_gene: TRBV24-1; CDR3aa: CATSTTSGSTDTQYF; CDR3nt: TGTGCCACCAGTACCACTAGCGGTAGCACAGATACGCAGTATTTT
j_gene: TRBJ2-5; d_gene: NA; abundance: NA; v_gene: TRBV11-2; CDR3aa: CASSPGMSQETQYF; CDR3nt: TGTGCCAGCAGCCCTGGCATGAGCCAAGAGACCCAGTACTTC
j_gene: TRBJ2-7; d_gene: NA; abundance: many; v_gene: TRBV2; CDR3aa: CASSEQGEGYEQYF; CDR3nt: TGTGCCAGCAGTGAGCAGGGCGAAGGGTACGAGCAGTACTTC
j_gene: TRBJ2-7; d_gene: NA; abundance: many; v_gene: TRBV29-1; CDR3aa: CSVATERPYEQYF; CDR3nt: TGCAGCGTTGCTACAGAGAGGCCCTACGAGCAGTACTTC
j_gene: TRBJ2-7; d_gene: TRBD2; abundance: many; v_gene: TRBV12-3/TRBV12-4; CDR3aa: CASSLSSGSIPEQYF; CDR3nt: TGTGCCAGCAGTTTATCTAGCGGGAGCATTCCCGAGCAGTACTTC
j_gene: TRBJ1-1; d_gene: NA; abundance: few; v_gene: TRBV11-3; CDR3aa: CASSLSADSYTKTEAFF; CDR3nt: TGTGCCAGCAGCTTAAGTGCGGACAGCTATACGAAAACTGAAGCTTTCTTT
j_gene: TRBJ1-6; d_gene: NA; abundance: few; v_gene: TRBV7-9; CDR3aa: CASSEEASSPLHF; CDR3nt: TGTGCCAGCAGCGAGGAAGCAAGTTCACCCCTCCACTTT
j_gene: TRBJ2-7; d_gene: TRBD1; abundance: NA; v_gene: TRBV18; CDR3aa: CASSLGQGSNYEQYF; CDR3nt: TGTGCCAGCTCACTCGGACAGGGATCGAACTACGAGCAGTACTTC
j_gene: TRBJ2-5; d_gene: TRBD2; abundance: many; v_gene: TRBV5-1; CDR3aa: CASSLASGSEKTQYF; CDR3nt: TGCGCCAGCAGCTTGGCTAGCGGGAGTGAAAAGACCCAGTACTTC
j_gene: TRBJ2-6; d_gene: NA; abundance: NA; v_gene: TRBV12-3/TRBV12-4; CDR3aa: CASSLDNWASSGANVLTF; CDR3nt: TGTGCCAGCAGTTTAGATAATTGGGCGTCTTCTGGGGCCAACGTCCTGACTTTC
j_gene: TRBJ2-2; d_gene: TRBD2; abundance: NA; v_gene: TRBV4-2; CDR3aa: CASSLPSGGLNTGELFF; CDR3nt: TGTGCCAGCAGCCTCCCTAGCGGGGGGCTGAACACCGGGGAGCTGTTTTTT
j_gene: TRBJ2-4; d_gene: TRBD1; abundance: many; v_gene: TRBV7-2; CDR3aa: CASSIGQGLLGNIQYF; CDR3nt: TGTGCCAGCAGCATAGGACAGGGCCTCTTGGGAAACATTCAGTACTTC
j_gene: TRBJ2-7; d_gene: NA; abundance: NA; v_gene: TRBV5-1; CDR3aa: CASSLVGESFSYEQYF; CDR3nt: TGCGCCAGCAGCTTGGTTGGGGAATCCTTCTCCTACGAGCAGTACTTC
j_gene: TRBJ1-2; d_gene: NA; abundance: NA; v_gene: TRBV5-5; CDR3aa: CASSLRTQHYGYTF; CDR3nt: TGTGCCAGCAGCTTGAGGACCCAACACTATGGCTACACCTTC
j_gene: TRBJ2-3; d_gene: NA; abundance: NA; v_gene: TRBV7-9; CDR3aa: CASGRNTQYF; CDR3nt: TGTGCCAGCGGGCGGAATACGCAGTATTTT
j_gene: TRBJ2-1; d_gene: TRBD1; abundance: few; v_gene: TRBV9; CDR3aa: CASSVDPGGYTDEQFF; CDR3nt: TGTGCCAGCAGCGTAGATCCAGGGGGCTACACGGATGAGCAGTTCTTC
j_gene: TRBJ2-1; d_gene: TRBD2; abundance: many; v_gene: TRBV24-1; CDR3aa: CATSDLTSGGAYEQFF; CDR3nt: TGTGCCACCAGTGATTTGACTAGCGGGGGGGCATATGAGCAGTTCTTC
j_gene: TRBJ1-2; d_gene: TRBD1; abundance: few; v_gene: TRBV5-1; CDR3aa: CASRSTGQGDPGYGYTF; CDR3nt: TGCGCCAGCAGGTCAACCGGGCAGGGGGACCCTGGCTATGGCTACACCTTC
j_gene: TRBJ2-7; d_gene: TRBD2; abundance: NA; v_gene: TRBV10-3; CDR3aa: CAISELAGGNYEQYF; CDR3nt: TGTGCCATCAGTGAACTAGCGGGGGGCAATTACGAGCAGTACTTC
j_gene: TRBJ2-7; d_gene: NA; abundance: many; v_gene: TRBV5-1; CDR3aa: CASSSGATLGEQYF; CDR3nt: TGCGCCAGCAGCTCCGGTGCCACCCTCGGGGAGCAGTACTTC
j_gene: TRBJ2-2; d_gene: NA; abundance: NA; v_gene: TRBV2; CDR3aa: CASSEGGAIGELFF; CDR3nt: TGTGCCAGCAGTGAGGGGGGCGCTATCGGGGAGCTGTTTTTT
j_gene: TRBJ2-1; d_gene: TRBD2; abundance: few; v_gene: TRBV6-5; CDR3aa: CASSYAVPGLAGGSYNEQFF; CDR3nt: TGTGCCAGCAGTTACGCCGTCCCGGGACTAGCGGGAGGGTCCTACAATGAGCAGTTCTTC
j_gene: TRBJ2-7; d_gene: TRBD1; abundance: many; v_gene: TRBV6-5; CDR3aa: CASSYSRDRELTYEQYF; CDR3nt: TGTGCCAGCAGTTACTCCCGGGACAGGGAATTAACCTACGAGCAGTACTTC
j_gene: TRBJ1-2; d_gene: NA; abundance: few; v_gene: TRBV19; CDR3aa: CASSDTGFYGYTF; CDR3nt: TGTGCCAGTAGTGACACAGGGTTCTATGGCTACACCTTC
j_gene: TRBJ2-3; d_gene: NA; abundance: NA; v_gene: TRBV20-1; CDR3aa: CSARDLQWATSTDTQYF; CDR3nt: TGCAGTGCTAGAGATCTCCAATGGGCGACGAGCACAGATACGCAGTATTTT
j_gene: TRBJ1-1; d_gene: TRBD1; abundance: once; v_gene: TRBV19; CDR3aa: CASKPGGISTEAFF; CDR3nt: TGTGCCAGTAAACCAGGGGGGATTTCCACTGAAGCTTTCTTT
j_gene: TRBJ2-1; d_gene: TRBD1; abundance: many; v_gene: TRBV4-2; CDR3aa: CASSQASGQGYNEQFF; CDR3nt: TGTGCCAGCAGCCAAGCGTCGGGACAGGGCTACAATGAGCAGTTCTTC
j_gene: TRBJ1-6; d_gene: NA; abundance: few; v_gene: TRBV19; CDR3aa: CASSILSANNSPLHF; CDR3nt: TGTGCCAGTAGTATTTTGAGCGCTAATAATTCACCCCTCCACTTT
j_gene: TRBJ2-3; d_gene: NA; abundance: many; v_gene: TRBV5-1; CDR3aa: CAARRSTTDTQYF; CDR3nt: TGCGCCGCCAGGAGAAGTACTACAGATACGCAGTATTTT
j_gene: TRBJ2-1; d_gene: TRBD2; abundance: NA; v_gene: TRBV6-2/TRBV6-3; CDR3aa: CASSRITSGRANYNEQFF; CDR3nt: TGTGCCAGCAGCCGGATTACTAGCGGGAGGGCCAACTACAATGAGCAGTTCTTC
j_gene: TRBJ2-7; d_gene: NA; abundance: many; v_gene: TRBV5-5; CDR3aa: CASSLAPRSDSSYEQYF; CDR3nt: TGTGCCAGCAGCTTGGCCCCCCGGTCGGACAGCTCCTACGAGCAGTACTTC
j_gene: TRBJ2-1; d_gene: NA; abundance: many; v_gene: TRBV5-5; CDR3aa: CASTRGVPTYNEQFF; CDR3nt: TGTGCCAGCACCCGAGGGGTCCCTACCTACAATGAGCAGTTCTTC
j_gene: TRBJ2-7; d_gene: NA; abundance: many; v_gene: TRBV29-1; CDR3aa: CSAGTSTYEQYF; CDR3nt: TGCAGCGCCGGGACTTCCACCTACGAGCAGTACTTC
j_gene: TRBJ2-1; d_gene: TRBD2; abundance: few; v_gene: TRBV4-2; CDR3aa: CASSQGSGGLNEQFF; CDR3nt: TGTGCCAGCAGCCAAGGTAGCGGGGGGCTAAATGAGCAGTTCTTC
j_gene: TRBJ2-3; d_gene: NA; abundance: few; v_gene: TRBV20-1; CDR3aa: CSASRRTSTDTQYF; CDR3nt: TGCAGTGCTAGTCGGAGAACTAGCACAGATACGCAGTATTTT
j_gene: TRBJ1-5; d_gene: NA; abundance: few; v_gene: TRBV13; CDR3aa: CASSLGGSKQPQHF; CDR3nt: TGTGCCAGCAGCTTAGGCGGGTCAAAACAGCCCCAGCATTTT
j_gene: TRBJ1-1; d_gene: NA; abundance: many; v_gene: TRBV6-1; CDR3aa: CASSVDRRTNTEAFF; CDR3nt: TGTGCCAGCAGTGTGGACAGACGGACGAACACTGAAGCTTTCTTT
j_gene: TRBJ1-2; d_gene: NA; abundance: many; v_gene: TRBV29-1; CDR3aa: CSVERVFANYGYTF; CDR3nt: TGCAGCGTTGAACGGGTGTTCGCTAACTATGGCTACACCTTC
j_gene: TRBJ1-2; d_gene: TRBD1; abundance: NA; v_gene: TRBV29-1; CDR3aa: CSVDSGTGLNYGYTF; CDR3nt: TGCAGCGTTGACTCCGGGACAGGGCTTAACTATGGCTACACCTTC
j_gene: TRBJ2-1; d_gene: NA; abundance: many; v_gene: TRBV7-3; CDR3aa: CASSSRTTGYNEQFF; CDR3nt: TGTGCCAGCAGCTCCAGAACGACAGGTTACAATGAGCAGTTCTTC
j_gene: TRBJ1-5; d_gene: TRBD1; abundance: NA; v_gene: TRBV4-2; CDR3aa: CASSPGQSRSQPQHF; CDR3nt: TGTGCCAGCAGCCCGGGACAGTCGAGGAGCCAGCCCCAGCATTTT
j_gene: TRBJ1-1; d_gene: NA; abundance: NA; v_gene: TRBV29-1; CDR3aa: CSGRELNTEAFF; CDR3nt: TGCAGCGGACGGGAACTGAACACTGAAGCTTTCTTT
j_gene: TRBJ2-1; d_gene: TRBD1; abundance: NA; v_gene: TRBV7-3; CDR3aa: CASSRQGVGEQFF; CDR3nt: TGTGCCAGCAGCCGACAGGGTGTAGGGGAGCAGTTCTTC
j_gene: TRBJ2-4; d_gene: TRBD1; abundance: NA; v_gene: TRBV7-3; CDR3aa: CASSSFGQGVDIQYF; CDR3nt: TGTGCCAGCAGCTCCTTCGGACAGGGGGTTGACATTCAGTACTTC
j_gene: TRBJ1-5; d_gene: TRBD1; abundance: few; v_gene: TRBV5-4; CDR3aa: CASSQGQGDQPQHF; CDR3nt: TGTGCCAGCAGCCAAGGACAGGGGGATCAGCCCCAGCATTTT
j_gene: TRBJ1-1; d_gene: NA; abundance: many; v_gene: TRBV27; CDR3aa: CASSLMGGAGTEAFF; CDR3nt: TGTGCCAGCAGTTTAATGGGGGGTGCCGGCACTGAAGCTTTCTTT
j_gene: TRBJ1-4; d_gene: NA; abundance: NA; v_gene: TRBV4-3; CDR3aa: CASSRLGHALDGKLFF; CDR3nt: TGCGCCAGCAGCCGACTAGGGCACGCATTGGATGGAAAACTGTTTTTT
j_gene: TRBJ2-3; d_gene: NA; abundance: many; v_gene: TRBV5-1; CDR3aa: CASSLQQRGDTQYF; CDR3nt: TGCGCCAGCAGCTTACAGCAGCGTGGAGATACGCAGTATTTT
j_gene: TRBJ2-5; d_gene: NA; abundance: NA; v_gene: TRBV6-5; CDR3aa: CASSYYGGTPRETQYF; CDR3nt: TGTGCCAGCAGTTACTATGGGGGGACCCCGCGGGAGACCCAGTACTTC
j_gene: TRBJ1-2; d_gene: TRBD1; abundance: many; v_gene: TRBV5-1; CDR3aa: CASSWDRPNYGYTF; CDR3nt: TGCGCCAGCAGCTGGGACAGGCCTAACTATGGCTACACCTTC
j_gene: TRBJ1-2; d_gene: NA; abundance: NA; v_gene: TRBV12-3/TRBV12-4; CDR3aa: CASGAVDSNYGYTF; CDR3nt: TGTGCCAGCGGGGCTGTAGATTCTAACTATGGCTACACCTTC